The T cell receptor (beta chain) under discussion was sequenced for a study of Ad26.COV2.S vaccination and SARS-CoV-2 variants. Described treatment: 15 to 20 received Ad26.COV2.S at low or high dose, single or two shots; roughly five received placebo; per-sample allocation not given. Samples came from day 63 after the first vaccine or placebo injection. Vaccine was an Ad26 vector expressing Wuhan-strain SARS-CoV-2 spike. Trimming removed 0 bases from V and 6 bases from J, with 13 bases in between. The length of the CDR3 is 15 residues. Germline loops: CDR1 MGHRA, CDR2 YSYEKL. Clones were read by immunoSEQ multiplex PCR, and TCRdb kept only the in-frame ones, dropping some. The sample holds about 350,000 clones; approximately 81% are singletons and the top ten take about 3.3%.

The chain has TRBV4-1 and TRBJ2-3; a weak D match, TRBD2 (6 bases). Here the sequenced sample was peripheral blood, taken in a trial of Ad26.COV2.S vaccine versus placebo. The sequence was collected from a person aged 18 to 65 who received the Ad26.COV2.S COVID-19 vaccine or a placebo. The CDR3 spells CASSQEVAATDTQYF. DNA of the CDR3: TGCGCCAGCAGCCAAGAAGTAGCGGCGACGGATACGCAGTATTTT.